These 30 T cell receptor beta chains share one sample of origin, sequenced in a study of shared clonotypes between healthy human individuals. Measured with immunoSEQ multiplex PCR; TCRdb has only the in-frame clones, and not every one. Of approximately 2.5 million clones detected, 93% appear once; the ten largest clones hold about 0.39%. Input material: naive CD4+ T cells from PBMCs. Subset in this sample: CD45RA+ positively selected. These receptors came from a man younger than 30 in good health. Some clones in this sample may be carry-over from other donors' samples.

V gene TRBV2 combines with J gene TRBJ2-2; TRBD2 matches at 12 bases. Germline V gene sequence: CDR1 SNHLY, CDR2 FYNNEI. The CDR3 consists of 16 residues. V lost 6 bases and J lost 6; bases outside the gene matches: 8. The CDR3 DNA reads TGTGCCAGCAGCACCACTAGCGGGAGGACTTCCGGGGAGCTGTTTTTT. It specifies CASSTTSGRTSGELFF.

The chain combines TRBV5-1 with TRBJ1-3; D not resolved. This CDR3 comprises 14 residues. The V end lost 3 bases, the J end lost 0 bases, and 7 bases lay between the germline ends. Germline values: CDR1 SGHRS, CDR2 YFSETQ. The CDR3 loop reads CASSSRISGNTIYF. CDR3 in DNA: TGCGCCAGCAGCTCCAGGATCTCTGGAAACACCATATATTTT.

The chain carries TRBV7-9 and TRBJ1-6; a possible D gene is TRBD1 (6 bases). V was trimmed by 6 bases and J by 8 bases, leaving 20 bases between them. Germline-derived CDR1 and CDR2 are SEHNR and FQNEAQ (reference sequence). The CDR3 contains 16 residues. DNA for the CDR3: TGTGCCAGCAGGTCTCATGGGGGCGGGAAGGATTCACCCCTCCACTTT. This encodes CASRSHGGGKDSPLHF.

The V and J genes are TRBV7-3 and TRBJ1-3, with TRBD1 identical over 9 bases. The germline CDR1 and CDR2 sequences are SGHTA and FQGTGA. With 5 bases clipped from V and 4 bases from J, the junction kept 9 bases outside the gene matches. The CDR3 spans 16 residues. In DNA, the CDR3 is TGTGCCAGCAGCCCCGGGACAGGGATTGAAGGAAACACCATATATTTT. Protein sequence: CASSPGTGIEGNTIYF.

The chain uses TRBV28 and TRBJ1-2; TRBD1 matches 11 bases. The J segment lost 4 bases and the V segment lost 5 bases, leaving 6 bases of the junction unmatched. The CDR3 has 15 residues. Germline CDR1 is MDHEN and CDR2 is SYDVKM. The CDR3 protein is CASSTGTGGLYGYTF. Written as DNA, the CDR3 is TGTGCCAGCAGTACCGGGACAGGGGGACTCTATGGCTACACCTTC.

The chain is built from TRBV18 and TRBJ2-2; no clear D. V lost 2 bases and J 5 bases, leaving 15 bases between the germline ends. CDR3 length: 16 residues. Germline CDR1 and CDR2: KGHSH and LQKENI. The CDR3 region is CASSPDLMQLTGELFF. In DNA form, the CDR3 reads TGTGCCAGCTCACCAGACCTTATGCAGTTAACCGGGGAGCTGTTTTTT.

The J gene is TRBJ2-1, the V gene TRBV28; 12 bases agree with TRBD2. V lost 6 bases to trimming and J lost 2 bases; unmatched junction nucleotides: 5. CDR1 and CDR2 from the germline V gene are MDHEN and SYDVKM. This CDR3 spans 16 amino acids. Written as DNA, the CDR3 is TGTGCCAGCAGAGCCGGGACTAGCGGGCCCTACAATGAGCAGTTCTTC. It encodes CASRAGTSGPYNEQFF.

The J gene is TRBJ1-2, the V gene TRBV7-9; 7 positions agree with TRBD1. This CDR3 is built from 15 residues. Germline V gives CDR1 SEHNR, CDR2 FQNEAQ (reference sequence). V lost 5 bases and J lost 6; bases outside the gene matches: 12. CDR3 nucleotide sequence: TGTGCCAGCAGCGGATCCCTGACAGGGCCGGATGGCTACACCTTC. It codes for CASSGSLTGPDGYTF.

This chain links TRBV11-3 with TRBJ2-3; a possible D gene is TRBD2 (5 bases). Germline V gene lookup returns CDR1 SGHNT and CDR2 YENEEA. V was pared by 0 bases and J by 0 bases, with 13 bases between. The CDR3 runs to 17 residues. The CDR3 DNA sequence: TGTGCCAGCAGCTTAGATTCCCTCAGCGGTAGCACAGATACGCAGTATTTT. Its translation: CASSLDSLSGSTDTQYF.

The chain has TRBV6-1 and TRBJ2-2; weak D call: TRBD1 (6 bases). V lost 5 bases to trimming and J lost 6 bases, with 16 bases between them. The CDR3 runs to 15 residues. Germline values: CDR1 MNHNS, CDR2 SASEGT. CDR3 sequence (DNA): TGTGCCAGCAGTAAGGGACATTACGGCGCCGGGGAGCTGTTTTTT. Amino acids: CASSKGHYGAGELFF.

The V gene is TRBV5-1, the J gene TRBJ2-1; tentative D call: TRBD2 (6 bases). Trimming took 4 bases from V and 0 from J, leaving 14 bases between them. Per germline, CDR1 SGHRS and CDR2 YFSETQ. The CDR3 extends over 16 amino acids. CDR3 sequence: CASSPMSAGSYNEQFF. The CDR3 region has the DNA TGCGCCAGCAGCCCTATGTCAGCGGGCTCCTACAATGAGCAGTTCTTC.

The chain has TRBV6-1 and TRBJ2-5, with a weak D call TRBD2 (6 bases). The DNA end is more similar to TRBJ2-7, so the J call may be wrong. The germline V gene encodes CDR1 MNHNS and CDR2 SASEGT. This CDR3 region has 16 residues. The CDR3 loop reads CASSEAGLATAYEQYF. The CDR3 DNA reads TGTGCCAGCAGTGAAGCAGGCCTAGCGACAGCCTACGAGCAGTACTTC.

V gene TRBV14 combines with J gene TRBJ2-1, with D possibly being TRBD2 (6 bases). This CDR3 spans 14 amino acids. The germline V and J ends were trimmed by 3 bases and 6 bases, with 12 bases remaining between them. The germline CDR1 and CDR2 sequences are SGHDN and FVKESK. Here the CDR3 reads CASSQLLGGNEQFF. The DNA for the CDR3 is TGTGCCAGCAGCCAGCTTTTGGGGGGCAATGAGCAGTTCTTC.

The chain links TRBV6-5 to TRBJ2-3, with D possibly matching TRBD1 (5 bases). CDR1 and CDR2 (germline): MNHEY, SVGAGI. The germline V and J ends were trimmed by 5 bases and 4 bases, with 13 bases remaining between them. The CDR3 length is 14 residues. CDR3 nucleotide sequence: TGTGCCAGCAGTCGTTCAGGGAAATCAGATACGCAGTATTTT. Protein: CASSRSGKSDTQYF.

This rearrangement joins TRBV5-1 to TRBJ2-5; D might be TRBD1 (5 bases). This CDR3 is built from 16 residues. V lost 0 bases, J lost 2 bases, and 14 bases lay in between. CDR1 and CDR2 (germline): SGHRS, YFSETQ. DNA for the CDR3: TGCGCCAGCAGCTTGGTAGGGGCCGGCCTTCAAGAGACCCAGTACTTC. This gives the protein CASSLVGAGLQETQYF.

The V and J genes are TRBV5-1 and TRBJ2-3; TRBD1 matches 9 bases. Germline-derived CDR1 and CDR2 are SGHRS and YFSETQ. The CDR3 runs 16 residues. V lost 2 bases, J lost 0 bases, and 4 bases stayed unmatched. The CDR3 coding sequence is TGCGCCAGCAGCTTAAGGACAGGGGATAGCACAGATACGCAGTATTTT. Translated: CASSLRTGDSTDTQYF.

The CDR3 loop is CASSQDRSGTSQFF. The CDR3 DNA is TGCGCCAGCAGCCAAGATCGTAGCGGGACCTCGCAGTTCTTC. This chain connects TRBV4-1 to TRBJ2-1, with TRBD2 matching over 8 bases. The CDR3 runs 14 residues. V lost 0 bases and J lost 12; bases outside the gene matches: 7. Per germline, CDR1 MGHRA and CDR2 YSYEKL.

V and J are TRBV9 and TRBJ2-6; D is unclear. In germline, CDR1 is SGDLS, CDR2 YYNGEE. The length of the CDR3 is 15 residues. V was clipped by 2 bases and J by 0 bases, with 6 bases between them. The CDR3 is CASSVLHSGANVLTF. CDR3 nucleotide sequence: TGTGCCAGCAGCGTTCTACACTCTGGGGCCAACGTCCTGACTTTC.

J is TRBJ1-4 and V is TRBV5-1; no clear D gene. The V gene lost 3 bases and the J gene lost 5 bases, with 8 bases spanning the gap. The CDR3 spans 13 residues. CDR1 SGHRS and CDR2 YFSETQ come from the germline V gene. The CDR3 sequence is CASSSGLNEKLFF. The CDR3 coding sequence is TGCGCCAGCAGCTCGGGCTTGAATGAAAAACTGTTTTTT.

This sequence joins TRBV27 and TRBJ2-7; 7 positions agree with TRBD1. The CDR3 length is 15 residues. Germline loops: CDR1 MNHEY, CDR2 SMNVEV (reference sequence). The J segment lost 5 bases and the V segment lost 0 bases, leaving 7 bases of the junction unmatched. The CDR3 protein is CASSLSRGQLNEQYF. CDR3 DNA: TGTGCCAGCAGTTTATCCCGGGGACAGTTAAACGAGCAGTACTTC.

The CDR3 DNA follows: TGTGCCAGCAGTGGGGCGGGACAGGTCCACGAGCAGTACTTC. This codes for CASSGAGQVHEQYF. The rearrangement uses TRBV25-1 and TRBJ2-7; 8 bases align to TRBD1. CDR3 length: 14 residues. Per germline, CDR1 MGHDK and CDR2 SYGVNS. V lost 4 bases, J lost 5 bases, and 7 bases stayed unmatched.

The chain uses TRBV18 and TRBJ2-7, with TRBD2 matching over 10 bases. The germline CDR1 and CDR2 sequences are KGHSH and LQKENI. This CDR3 comprises 14 residues. V lost 4 bases and J lost 2; bases outside the gene matches: 2. CDR3 protein: CASSQSGRAYEQYF. CDR3 coding DNA: TGTGCCAGCTCACAGAGCGGGAGGGCCTACGAGCAGTACTTC.

The chain is built from TRBV6-5 and TRBJ2-1; D uncertain. This CDR3 is built from 14 residues. Germline V CDR1 and CDR2: MNHEY, SVGAGI. The ends were cut back, 4 bases at V and 5 bases at J, with 12 bases in the middle. CDR3 in amino acids: CASSSVQVNNEQFF. The CDR3 nucleotides are TGTGCCAGCAGTTCGGTCCAGGTCAACAATGAGCAGTTCTTC.

The chain couples TRBV29-1 to TRBJ2-1; no reliable D call. With 2 bases removed from V and 12 bases from J, the gap between germline ends came to 11 bases. The CDR3 is made up of 11 amino acids. The V gene's germline CDR1 is SQVTM and CDR2 ANQGSEA. Here the CDR3 DNA reads TGCAGCGTTGAACTGGGAAAGGGGCAGTTCTTC. It yields the protein CSVELGKGQFF.

The DNA of the CDR3 is TGCGCCAGCAGCTTGGCCGAGCGGGGTCTAAACAATGAGCAGTTCTTC. It encodes CASSLAERGLNNEQFF. This sequence joins TRBV5-1 and TRBJ2-1; 7 bases are a match to TRBD2. Per the germline V gene, CDR1 is SGHRS and CDR2 is YFSETQ. V dropped 0 bases and J dropped 5; count of bases not matched to a gene: 8. The CDR3 is 16 amino acids.

This chain links TRBV7-3 with TRBJ2-3, with D unclear. Germline values: CDR1 SGHTA, CDR2 FQGTGA. V was pared by 5 bases and J by 4 bases, with 19 bases between. The CDR3 consists of 16 residues. The CDR3 here is CASSLPLPGSADTQYF. CDR3 DNA: TGTGCCAGCAGCCTGCCGCTGCCCGGGTCGGCAGATACGCAGTATTTT.

This sequence joins TRBV5-1 and TRBJ2-1; D is ambiguous. Trimming took off 0 bases at V and 10 bases at J, with 11 bases between the two ends. Germline V gene lookup returns CDR1 SGHRS and CDR2 YFSETQ. The CDR3 runs to 13 residues. The CDR3 sequence is CASSLGWAGEQFF. The CDR3 DNA is TGCGCCAGCAGCTTGGGTTGGGCTGGCGAGCAGTTCTTC.

The chain uses TRBV5-5 and TRBJ1-4; 9 nucleotides line up with TRBD1. The V segment lost 0 bases and the J segment 5 bases; nucleotides outside the gene matches: 5. CDR1 and CDR2 (germline): SGHKS, YYEKEE (reference sequence). This CDR3 region has 16 residues. The chain's CDR3 is CASSLAWTGANEKLFF. In DNA, the CDR3 is TGTGCCAGCAGCTTGGCCTGGACAGGGGCGAATGAAAAACTGTTTTTT.

V is TRBV9 and J is TRBJ1-3, with D unclear. The germline V gene has CDR1 SGDLS and CDR2 YYNGEE. V dropped 3 bases and J dropped 2 bases, with 12 bases sitting between them. This CDR3 spans 15 amino acids. CDR3 in amino acids: CASSGFAEPGNTIYF. The CDR3 DNA reads TGTGCCAGCAGCGGGTTTGCAGAACCTGGAAACACCATATATTTT.

V is TRBV4-1 and J is TRBJ1-5; D gene unclear. Trimming shortened V by 1 base and J by 2 bases, and 27 bases separated the two germline ends. Germline CDR1 and CDR2: MGHRA and YSYEKL. The CDR3 is 21 residues long. CDR3 nucleotide sequence: TGCGCCAGCAGCCAAGCCCCGTTCCGTGAAGGAAAGTTCGTTGGCAATCAGCCCCAGCATTTT. Its translation: CASSQAPFREGKFVGNQPQHF.